Presented here are 7 T cell receptor beta chains from one specimen sequenced in a study of PD-L1 blockade in urothelial cancer. The sample's time point: pretreatment peripheral blood. The protocol was immunoSEQ multiplex PCR, while the TCRdb copy is restricted to in-frame clones and leaves out a portion. The sample consists of some 50,000 clones, about 83% of them appearing once. The sequencing here drew on PBMCs, taken around atezolizumab (anti-PD-L1) treatment. The source of these receptors is a woman aged 55 to 70 with urothelial cancer.

The chain links TRBV7-9 to TRBJ1-2; TRBD1 aligns across 9 bases. The V and J ends lost 5 bases and 8 bases, in that order; junction bases with no gene match: 12. Germline V lookup: CDR1 SEHNR, CDR2 FQNEAQ (reference sequence). The CDR3 is made up of 15 amino acids. The CDR3 loop is CASSETGGELGGYTF. CDR3 coding DNA: TGTGCCAGCAGCGAAACAGGGGGCGAGCTCGGAGGCTACACCTTC.

The J gene is TRBJ2-3, the V gene TRBV9, with D perhaps matching TRBD2 (6 bases). The V and J ends lost 3 bases and 7 bases respectively, with 12 bases between them. The CDR3 runs 13 residues. Per the germline V gene, CDR1 is SGDLS and CDR2 is YYNGEE. The CDR3 region has the DNA TGTGCCAGCAGCGACCTGACTAGTAATACGCAGTATTTT. Translated, it gives CASSDLTSNTQYF.

The chain carries TRBV28 and TRBJ2-7; unclear D gene. CDR1 and CDR2 (germline): MDHEN, SYDVKM. The CDR3 is made up of 11 amino acids. Deletions cut 4 bases from V and 3 bases from J, with 4 bases between. The CDR3, as DNA: TGTGCCAGCAGTTCAAACTACGAGCAGTACTTC. Its translation: CASSSNYEQYF.

This rearrangement joins TRBV27 to TRBJ1-2; 7 bases are shared with TRBD1. The CDR3 is made up of 14 amino acids. Germline V gene lookup returns CDR1 MNHEY and CDR2 SMNVEV (reference sequence). The junction had 7 bases not matched to a gene; V was cut back by 6 bases and J by 3 bases. The CDR3 nucleotides read TGTGCCAGCAGGAGACAGGGATTTGACTATGGCTACACCTTC. It encodes CASRRQGFDYGYTF.

This rearrangement joins TRBV7-9 to TRBJ1-2, with 7 bases that match TRBD1. V dropped 0 bases and J dropped 13; count of bases not matched to a gene: 8. The CDR3 sequence is 13 residues long. Germline V gene sequence: CDR1 SEHNR, CDR2 FQNEAQ (reference sequence). The CDR3 spells CASSLARIQGGTF. CDR3 coding DNA: TGTGCCAGCAGCTTAGCGCGGATTCAGGGGGGCACCTTC.

This clone appeared many times. V gene TRBV4-3 combines with J gene TRBJ2-3; TRBD2 might be the D (7 bases). V was shortened by 4 bases and J by 4 bases, with 12 bases between the two germline ends. The CDR3 covers 14 residues. In germline, CDR1 is LGHNA, CDR2 YSLEER. CDR3 bases: TGCGCCAGCAGCCTTCGGGGGGCCCCAGATACGCAGTATTTT. Translation: CASSLRGAPDTQYF.

The CDR3 loop is CASSDDYLNTGELFF. CDR3 DNA sequence: TGTGCCAGCAGCGACGACTACTTAAACACCGGGGAGCTGTTTTTT. The chain joins TRBV2 to TRBJ2-2; D may be TRBD2 (5 bases). The CDR3 consists of 15 residues. Between the trimmed V and J ends, which lost 6 bases and 2 bases, there was a span of 13 bases. Germline CDR1 is SNHLY and CDR2 is FYNNEI.